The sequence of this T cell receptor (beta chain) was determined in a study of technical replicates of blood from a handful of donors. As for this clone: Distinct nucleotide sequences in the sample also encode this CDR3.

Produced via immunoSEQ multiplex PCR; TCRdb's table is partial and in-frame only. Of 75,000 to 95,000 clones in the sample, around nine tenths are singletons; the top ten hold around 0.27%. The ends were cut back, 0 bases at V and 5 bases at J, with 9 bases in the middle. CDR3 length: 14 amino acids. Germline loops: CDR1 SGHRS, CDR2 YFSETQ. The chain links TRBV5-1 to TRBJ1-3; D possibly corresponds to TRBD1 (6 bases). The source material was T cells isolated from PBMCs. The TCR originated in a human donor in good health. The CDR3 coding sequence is TGCGCCAGCAGCTTGGAGGGGACACGAAACACCATATATTTT. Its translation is CASSLEGTRNTIYF.